Sequencing of this TCR beta chain was carried out in a study of PD-1 blockade in classical Hodgkin lymphoma. General study results and limits: Baseline TCR diversity was reportedly lower in newly diagnosed patients than in healthy donors. It was reported as lower still in relapsed/refractory patients. CD8+ TCR diversity did not rise significantly by C4D1, unlike CD4+. Baseline diversity in complete responders resembled that of newly diagnosed patients.

No patient escaped relapse after autologous stem cell transplantation, and brentuximab vedotin exposure varied. Best response was recorded as complete response, partial response or progressive disease. Germline CDR1 reads SGHAT; CDR2 reads FQNNGV. V shed 5 bases and J shed 5 bases, with 15 bases lying between them. The CDR3 is made up of 15 amino acids. Data came from immunoSEQ multiplex PCR; TCRdb stores just in-frame clones and leaves some out. The sample includes 95,000 to 100,000 clones, roughly 90% seen only once; the top ten take about 7.1%. Notes on this clone: Its antigen is not known.

This receptor was taken from a human donor with classical Hodgkin lymphoma. This specimen consisted of peripheral blood mononuclear cells (PBMCs), obtained before the second cycle of nivolumab. The V and J genes are TRBV11-2 and TRBJ2-2; D is unclear. This chain's CDR3 is CASSPLGVGTGELFF. CDR3 sequence (DNA): TGTGCCAGCAGCCCCCTCGGTGTCGGAACCGGGGAGCTGTTTTTT. Complete variable domain (other parts from reference TRBV11-2 and TRBJ2-2): EAGVAQSPRYKIIEKRQSVAFWCNPISGHATLYWYQQILGQGPKLLIQFQNNGVVDDSQLPKDRFSAERLKGVDSTLKIQPAKLEDSAVYLCASSPLGVGTGELFFGEGSRLTVL.